One and the same sample provided the 13 T cell receptor beta chains below, sequenced in a study of T-cell memory formation after mild COVID-19. TCRdb re-called the 5' RACE reads through MiXCR, storing one row per CDR3 protein. The table lists about 400,000 distinct CDR3 sequences, about a quarter of them singletons. Source material: PBMCs or a T cell subset sorted from them (not recorded which). The receptors stem from an adult woman who had mild COVID-19 (a few samples of this study predate the infection). Cell type and time point are not known.

This clonotype came up a few times. The chain recombines TRBV11-2 with TRBJ2-1; D is unclear. This CDR3 comprises 15 residues. Germline-derived CDR1 and CDR2 are SGHAT and FQNNGV. The germline V and J ends were trimmed by 1 base and 1 base, with 8 bases remaining between them. Here the CDR3 DNA reads TGTGCCAGCAGCTTAGTACTTCCTTCCTACAATGAGCAGTTCTTC. It translates to CASSLVLPSYNEQFF.

The rearrangement joins TRBV4-2 to TRBJ2-3; D is perhaps TRBD2 (6 bases). CDR1 and CDR2 from the germline V gene are LGHNA and YNFKEQ. The CDR3 contains 16 residues. Trimming took 4 bases from V and 3 from J, leaving 17 bases between them. CDR3 sequence: CASSLGTWGSTDTQYF. CDR3 bases: TGTGCCAGCAGCCTCGGGACTTGGGGTTCGACAGATACGCAGTATTTT.

The gene calls are TRBV14 and TRBJ1-4; tentative D call: TRBD1 (6 bases). Trimming cost V 2 bases and J 0 bases, with 10 bases left between them. This CDR3 is 16 amino acids long. Germline lookup yields CDR1 SGHDN and CDR2 FVKESK. CDR3 coding DNA: TGTGCCAGCAGCCAAACGGACAGTGCAACTAATGAAAAACTGTTTTTT. Translation: CASSQTDSATNEKLFF.

The genes are TRBV24-1 and TRBJ2-1; D remains ambiguous. This CDR3 region has 16 residues. V was pared by 4 bases and J by 8 bases, with 20 bases between. CDR1 and CDR2 (germline): KGHDR, SFDVKD. CDR3 protein: CATSEPGSRSQDEQFF. CDR3 DNA: TGTGCCACCAGTGAACCCGGGTCCCGCTCGCAGGATGAGCAGTTCTTC.

This clonotype turned up a few times. This chain uses TRBV6-6 with TRBJ2-1; D is perhaps TRBD1 or TRBD2 (5 bases each). The CDR3 runs to 15 residues. Trimming removed 5 bases from V and 8 bases from J, with 19 bases in between. Germline V gene data show CDR1 as MNHNY and CDR2 as SVGAGI (reference sequence). CDR3 loop: CASSVSGTPLDEQFF. DNA of the CDR3: TGTGCCAGCAGTGTCTCCGGGACCCCGTTGGATGAGCAGTTCTTC.

This clonotype turned up a few times. The chain is built from TRBV24-1 and TRBJ2-1, with D tentatively TRBD1 or TRBD2 (5 bases each). V dropped 7 bases and J dropped 6 bases, with 15 bases sitting between them. CDR3 length: 14 residues. Germline V gene lookup returns CDR1 KGHDR and CDR2 SFDVKD. The CDR3 coding sequence is TGTGCCACCAGGAAACGGGACGCCGGCAATGAGCAGTTCTTC. Residues: CATRKRDAGNEQFF.

This clonotype was seen a few times. The rearrangement links TRBV4-3 to TRBJ2-7; D may match TRBD1 or TRBD2 (5 bases each). CDR1 is LGHNA and CDR2 is YSLEER in the germline V gene. The CDR3 runs 15 residues. The ends were cut back, 0 bases at V and 3 bases at J, with 12 bases in the middle. The CDR3 region has the DNA TGCGCCAGCAGCCAAGATGGGGCTAGCCTCTACGAGCAGTACTTC. It codes for CASSQDGASLYEQYF.

The chain couples TRBV7-6 to TRBJ2-1, with TRBD2 identical over 15 bases. Germline V gene sequence: CDR1 SGHVS, CDR2 FNYEAQ. This CDR3 region has 19 residues. Losses at the gene ends were 5 bases for V and 4 bases for J; bases not matched to a gene: 12. CDR3 loop: CASSPATGLAGGAYNEQFF. Written as DNA, the CDR3 is TGTGCCAGCAGCCCGGCGACGGGACTAGCGGGGGGCGCGTACAATGAGCAGTTCTTC.

This clonotype has a handful of counts. The V and J genes are TRBV10-3 and TRBJ2-5; 16 nucleotides align to TRBD2. After removal of 6 bases from V and 5 bases from J, the junction contained 9 bases not matched to a gene. The CDR3 has 17 residues. The germline V gene encodes CDR1 ENHRY and CDR2 SYGVKD. The CDR3 DNA sequence: TGTGCCATCAGATCCTCCGGGACTAGCGGGGGGGCGGAGACCCAGTACTTC. Protein sequence: CAIRSSGTSGGAETQYF.

The table lists this clonotype with a few counts. The V and J genes are TRBV12-3 or TRBV12-4 and TRBJ2-5; 7 nucleotides agree with TRBD1. The J segment lost 5 bases and the V segment lost 6 bases, leaving 9 bases of the junction unmatched. The CDR3 has 14 amino acids. The chain's CDR3 is CASSSPTGPETQYF. CDR3 DNA sequence: TGTGCCAGCAGCTCCCCGACAGGGCCGGAGACCCAGTACTTC.

A word on this clonotype: One end of the junction varies from germline; a read error may be responsible. V and J are TRBV7-7 and TRBJ2-3; possibly TRBD1 for D (5 bases). The CDR3 extends over 18 amino acids. Germline CDR1 is SSHAT and CDR2 is FNYEAQ (reference sequence). The CDR3 bases are TGTGCTAGCAGCTTAGGGGATGCTCGCAGAGAAACCCTAGATACGCAGTATTTT. This encodes CASSLGDARRETLDTQYF.

V and J are TRBV7-2 and TRBJ1-6; perhaps TRBD1 as D (5 bases). From germline, CDR1 is SGHTA and CDR2 FQGNSA. This CDR3 region has 16 residues. The germline V and J ends were trimmed by 2 bases and 2 bases, with 10 bases remaining between them. CDR3 bases: TGTGCCAGCAGCTTACGTGGGGCCGCCTATAATTCACCCCTCCACTTT. Amino acid sequence: CASSLRGAAYNSPLHF.

This sequence joins TRBV7-9 and TRBJ1-2; no clear D. The CDR3 is 13 residues long. Germline V gene data show CDR1 as SEHNR and CDR2 as FQNEAQ (reference sequence). V lost 2 bases, J lost 3 bases, and 7 bases lay in between. The CDR3 spells CASSLPSDYGYTF. CDR3 DNA: TGTGCCAGCAGCTTACCATCCGACTATGGCTACACCTTC.